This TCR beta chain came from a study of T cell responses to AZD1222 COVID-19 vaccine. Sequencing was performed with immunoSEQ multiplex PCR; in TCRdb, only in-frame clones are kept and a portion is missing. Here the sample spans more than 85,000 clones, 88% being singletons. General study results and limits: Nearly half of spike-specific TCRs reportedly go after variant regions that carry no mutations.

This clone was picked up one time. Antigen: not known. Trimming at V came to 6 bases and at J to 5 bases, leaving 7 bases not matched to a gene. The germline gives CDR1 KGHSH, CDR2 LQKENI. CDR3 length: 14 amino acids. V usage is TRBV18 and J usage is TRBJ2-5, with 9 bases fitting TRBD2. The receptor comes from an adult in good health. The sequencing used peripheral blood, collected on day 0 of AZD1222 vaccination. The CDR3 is CASSAGTSYETQYF. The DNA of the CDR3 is TGTGCCAGCTCGGCTGGGACTAGCTACGAGACCCAGTACTTC.